These 21 T cell receptor beta chains originate from one sample sequenced in a study of cytomegalovirus exposure and HLA in healthy donors. This PCR relied on a set of 60 Vbeta primers and 13 Jbeta primers. Profiled with immunoSEQ multiplex PCR; TCRdb holds only in-frame clones, not every one. The profile shows about 130,000 clones, less than 75% of them singletons. The specimen was PBMCs. Receptors were obtained from a woman aged 40 to 49 in good health and CMV-seropositive.

The table lists this clone with a few counts. The genes are TRBV11-3 and TRBJ2-7; possible D gene TRBD2, 5 bases. The CDR3 consists of 15 residues. CDR1 is SGHNT and CDR2 is YENEEA in the germline V gene. The V end lost 1 base, the J end lost 2 bases, and 12 bases lay between the germline ends. The CDR3 nucleotides read TGTGCCAGCAGCTTAGGAGCGGCAGCCACCTACGAGCAGTACTTC. It specifies CASSLGAAATYEQYF.

This clone is medium-sized in the sample. V and J are TRBV6-4 and TRBJ2-3, with 8 nucleotides matching TRBD2. The CDR3 has 14 amino acids. The germline gives CDR1 MRHNA, CDR2 SNTAGT. V shed 3 bases and J 2 bases; nucleotides not matched to a gene: 1. DNA for the CDR3: TGTGCCAGCAGTGAGACTAGCGTCACAGATACGCAGTATTTT. Translating gives CASSETSVTDTQYF.

In the case of this clone: At one boundary the junction diverges from the germline segment, which might be a read error. This chain joins TRBV5-4 and TRBJ2-7; 11 nucleotides agree with TRBD2. Germline V CDR1 and CDR2: SGHNT, YYREEE (reference sequence). This CDR3 contains 16 residues. The CDR3 bases are TGTGCCAGCAGCTCACAAACTAGCGGGGGTAGCTACGATCAGTACTTC. Amino acid sequence: CASSSQTSGGSYDQYF.

The chain has TRBV30 and TRBJ2-5; D may be TRBD2 (5 bases). Germline assignment: CDR1 GTSNPN and CDR2 SVGIG (reference sequence). V lost 4 bases and J lost 3, with 9 bases in between. This CDR3 has 12 amino acids. The CDR3 DNA reads TGTGCCTGGATATCGGGAAAAGAGACCCAGTACTTC. This translates into CAWISGKETQYF.

The chain recombines TRBV28 with TRBJ2-2, with 14 bases that match TRBD2. V gave up 3 bases and J gave up 4 bases; unmatched junction bases: 4. This CDR3 has 17 amino acids. Germline V gives CDR1 MDHEN, CDR2 SYDVKM. CDR3 sequence: CASSFSTSGRGTGELFF. In nucleotides, the CDR3 is TGTGCCAGCAGTTTTTCGACTAGCGGGAGGGGCACCGGGGAGCTGTTTTTT. Complete variable domain (other parts from reference TRBV28 and TRBJ2-2): DVKVTQSSRYLVKRTGEKVFLECVQDMDHENMFWYRQDPGLGLRLIYFSYDVKMKEKGDIPEGYSVSREKKERFSLILESASTNQTSMYLCASSFSTSGRGTGELFFGEGSRLTVL.

This clone was counted a single time. The chain is built from TRBV7-2 and TRBJ1-5; D unclear. Trimming removed 1 base at V and 2 bases at J, with 9 bases between. Germline assignment: CDR1 SGHTA and CDR2 FQGNSA. The CDR3 has 15 amino acids. CDR3 amino acids: CASSLGGRGNQPQHF. DNA of the CDR3: TGTGCCAGCAGCTTAGGCGGGCGCGGCAATCAGCCCCAGCATTTT.

V usage is TRBV27 and J usage is TRBJ2-5; the D gene is possibly TRBD2 (5 bases). Germline V CDR1 and CDR2: MNHEY, SMNVEV (reference sequence). Trimming removed 5 bases from V and 2 bases from J, with 12 bases in between. The CDR3 runs to 14 residues. CDR3 protein: CASSPTGLQETQYF. CDR3 DNA sequence: TGTGCCAGCAGTCCTACTGGACTGCAAGAGACCCAGTACTTC.

The chain combines TRBV5-1 with TRBJ2-1, with a possible D match to TRBD1 (6 bases). Germline values: CDR1 SGHRS, CDR2 YFSETQ. Trimming pared 4 bases from V and 8 bases from J, leaving 19 bases between. The CDR3 consists of 15 residues. CDR3 sequence reads: CASSGGQSDYDEQFF. The DNA of the CDR3 is TGCGCCAGCAGCGGCGGACAGTCCGATTACGATGAGCAGTTCTTC.

The V and J genes are TRBV18 and TRBJ1-2; D unclear. Trimming took 2 bases from V and 4 from J, leaving 8 bases between them. This CDR3 has 13 amino acids. Germline V CDR1 and CDR2: KGHSH, LQKENI. CDR3 sequence reads: CASSPDPIYGYTF. Here the CDR3 DNA reads TGTGCCAGCTCACCAGATCCTATCTATGGCTACACCTTC.

The chain carries TRBV10-3 and TRBJ1-2; 11 bases match TRBD1. This CDR3 spans 16 amino acids. J was trimmed by 2 bases and V by 4 bases; bases with no gene match: 6. Germline V gene data show CDR1 as ENHRY and CDR2 as SYGVKD. CDR3 bases: TGTGCCATCAGTGCGGACAGGGGGCAAGGGAACTATGGCTACACCTTC. Protein sequence: CAISADRGQGNYGYTF.

The chain combines TRBV5-8 with TRBJ1-1; TRBD1 is a possible D gene (6 bases). Germline values: CDR1 SGHTS, CDR2 YDEGEE. Trimming took off 1 base at V and 5 bases at J, with 21 bases between the two ends. The CDR3 sequence is 17 residues long. The CDR3 spells CASSLTGRSGGNTEAFF. DNA of the CDR3: TGTGCCAGCAGCTTGACAGGGAGATCGGGAGGGAATACTGAAGCTTTCTTT.

The genes are TRBV29-1 and TRBJ2-1; D is possibly TRBD2 (6 bases). Germline lookup yields CDR1 SQVTM and CDR2 ANQGSEA. With 3 bases removed from V and 5 bases from J, the gap between germline ends came to 23 bases. The CDR3 length is 17 residues. The CDR3 sequence is CSVDNLGRTIRNNEQFF. As DNA, the CDR3 is TGCAGCGTTGATAATTTGGGGAGGACCATTCGAAACAATGAGCAGTTCTTC.

The J gene is TRBJ1-3, the V gene TRBV4-3; D possibly corresponds to TRBD1 (5 bases). Per the germline V gene, CDR1 is LGHNA and CDR2 is YSLEER. The germline V and J ends were trimmed by 0 bases and 0 bases, with 12 bases remaining between them. The CDR3 is made up of 17 amino acids. The CDR3 loop is CASSQDLGRVSGNTIYF. CDR3 in DNA: TGCGCCAGCAGCCAAGATTTGGGCAGGGTCTCTGGAAACACCATATATTTT.

This clone is judged medium-sized (0.01 to 0.1%). The chain joins TRBV5-6 to TRBJ2-7; 10 bases match TRBD1. CDR3 length equals 16 residues. Germline CDR1 is SGHDT and CDR2 is YYEEEE. V dropped 7 bases and J dropped 6; count of bases not matched to a gene: 16. The CDR3 bases are TGTGCCAGCGATTGGGGACCCGGGACAGGGGTTAGCGAGCAGTACTTC. Residues: CASDWGPGTGVSEQYF.

This sequence joins TRBV5-1 and TRBJ1-5; TRBD1 might be the D (5 bases). Trimming took 0 bases from V and 15 from J, leaving 13 bases between them. The CDR3 sequence is 12 residues long. The V gene's germline CDR1 is SGHRS and CDR2 YFSETQ. The CDR3 DNA is TGCGCCAGCAGCTTGGCCGGGCAGGGTTCGCATTTT. Encoded protein: CASSLAGQGSHF.

The genes are TRBV2 and TRBJ2-4; D is possibly TRBD1 (6 bases). This CDR3 region has 17 residues. V shed 6 bases and J shed 0 bases, with 18 bases lying between them. CDR1 and CDR2 from the germline V gene are SNHLY and FYNNEI. The CDR3 reads CASSPIQGKEAKNIQYF. In DNA form, the CDR3 reads TGTGCCAGCAGCCCCATCCAGGGGAAGGAAGCCAAAAACATTCAGTACTTC.

The chain is built from TRBV4-2 and TRBJ2-7; perhaps TRBD1 as D (6 bases). The CDR3 spans 15 residues. The germline V and J ends were trimmed by 4 bases and 3 bases, with 16 bases remaining between them. Germline V lookup: CDR1 LGHNA, CDR2 YNFKEQ. CDR3: CASSPQQGSGYEQYF. Written as DNA, the CDR3 is TGTGCCAGCAGCCCCCAACAGGGTTCCGGCTACGAGCAGTACTTC.

This clone turned up a few times. The V and J genes are TRBV6-1 and TRBJ1-6; TRBD1 matches 7 bases. This CDR3 spans 16 amino acids. V was clipped by 4 bases and J by 2 bases; unmatched bases: 5. Germline CDR1 reads MNHNS; CDR2 reads SASEGT. The CDR3: CASSVTGVPYNSPLHF. DNA of the CDR3: TGTGCCAGCAGTGTTACAGGGGTCCCCTATAATTCACCCCTCCACTTT.

The rearrangement links TRBV29-1 to TRBJ1-4; no definite D call. The length of the CDR3 is 12 residues. V lost 7 bases and J 6 bases, leaving 12 bases between the germline ends. Per the germline V gene, CDR1 is SQVTM and CDR2 is ANQGSEA. The CDR3 protein is CSAQSSDEKLFF. The CDR3 nucleotides read TGCAGCGCCCAATCCTCAGATGAAAAACTGTTTTTT.

The J gene is TRBJ2-1, the V gene TRBV19, with TRBD2 identical over 8 bases. V was clipped by 5 bases and J by 7 bases; unmatched bases: 16. Per the germline V gene, CDR1 is LNHDA and CDR2 is SQIVND (reference sequence). This CDR3 has 17 amino acids. CDR3 DNA: TGTGCCAGTAGTCTGAATAGCGGGAAAGTTTCGGAGAATGAGCAGTTCTTC. It encodes CASSLNSGKVSENEQFF.

The chain recombines TRBV4-3 with TRBJ2-1; 12 nucleotides line up with TRBD2. There are 15 residues in the CDR3. V trimming: 3 bases; J trimming: 10 bases; junction bases outside the gene matches: 7. Germline V lookup: CDR1 LGHNA, CDR2 YSLEER. The CDR3: CASSQSSGLAGEQFF. The CDR3 nucleotides read TGCGCCAGCAGCCAGAGCTCCGGACTAGCGGGGGAGCAGTTCTTC.